A single sample gave rise to the 23 T cell receptor beta chains below, sequenced in a study of blood T cell repertoires in COVID-19. The assay was immunoSEQ multiplex PCR, and TCRdb's table has in-frame clones only and misses some. The sample has over 250,000 clones, 65% to 90% seen once. The sequencing sample was made of peripheral blood. The receptors here all came from a human donor in a cohort sampled during active COVID-19.

The rearrangement uses TRBV24-1 and TRBJ2-5; D remains unclear. The CDR3 has 13 residues. CDR1 and CDR2 from the germline V gene are KGHDR and SFDVKD. CDR3 protein: CADAGLGQETQYF. The CDR3 bases are TGTGCTGATGCAGGATTGGGTCAAGAGACCCAGTACTTC.

The chain uses TRBV5-4 and TRBJ2-3; 7 bases line up with TRBD1. CDR1 SGHNT and CDR2 YYREEE come from the germline V gene (reference sequence). V dropped 1 base and J dropped 2; count of bases not matched to a gene: 1. There are 14 residues in the CDR3. Written as DNA, the CDR3 is TGTGCCAGCAGCTTGACAGGGGTCACAGATACGCAGTATTTT. It translates to CASSLTGVTDTQYF.

The rearrangement joins TRBV14 to TRBJ2-6, with 14 bases aligning to TRBD2. V was clipped by 1 base and J by 3 bases; unmatched bases: 5. CDR1 is SGHDN, CDR2 FVKESK, per germline. The CDR3 is 19 amino acids. The CDR3 region is CASSQAGLAGVGGANVLTF. The DNA of the CDR3 is TGTGCCAGCAGCCAAGCGGGACTAGCGGGAGTCGGTGGGGCCAACGTCCTGACTTTC.

This clone came up a few times. The chain has TRBV10-3 and TRBJ2-3, with a possible D match to TRBD1 (6 bases). Germline V gene sequence: CDR1 ENHRY, CDR2 SYGVKD. V lost 5 bases and J lost 4, with 13 bases in between. The CDR3 extends over 14 amino acids. CDR3 DNA sequence: TGTGCCATCAGTCCTGATACAGGGCCAGATACGCAGTATTTT. Amino acid sequence: CAISPDTGPDTQYF.

The chain carries TRBV10-1 and TRBJ2-5; no clear D. V was pared by 8 bases and J by 0 bases, with 13 bases between. The CDR3 extends over 14 amino acids. Germline loops: CDR1 WNHNN, CDR2 SYGVQD (reference sequence). The CDR3 coding sequence is TGCGCCAGCTTTATCCTCCAGTACCAAGAGACCCAGTACTTC. Translating it yields CASFILQYQETQYF.

The rearrangement joins TRBV7-2 to TRBJ1-1; D might be TRBD1 (5 bases). The CDR3 totals 14 residues. Trimming removed 5 bases from V and 4 bases from J, with 14 bases in between. Germline V gene sequence: CDR1 SGHTA, CDR2 FQGNSA. Here the CDR3 reads CASSTQGWATEAFF. CDR3 nucleotide sequence: TGTGCCAGCAGCACGCAGGGTTGGGCCACTGAAGCTTTCTTT.

The chain is built from TRBV9 and TRBJ2-1; TRBD2 matches 9 bases. The CDR3 is 15 residues long. Looked up from germline, CDR1 is SGDLS and CDR2 is YYNGEE. Trimming removed 2 bases from V and 9 bases from J; junction bases left unmatched: 9. CDR3: CASSVLGLAPSEQFF. CDR3 nucleotides: TGTGCCAGCAGCGTCCTGGGACTAGCACCATCTGAGCAGTTCTTC.

This clone was seen a few times. The chain uses TRBV15 and TRBJ1-4, with 9 positions matching TRBD1. J was trimmed by 13 bases and V by 0 bases; bases with no gene match: 6. Germline CDR1 LNHNV, CDR2 YYDKDF (reference sequence). This CDR3 comprises 14 residues. Here the CDR3 DNA reads TGTGCCACCAGCAGAGATGGGGGACAGGGTTCACTGTTTTTT. Its translation is CATSRDGGQGSLFF.

In DNA form, the CDR3 reads TGTGCCAGCGCAGGGATTACTGGGGCCAACGTCCTGACTTTC. It encodes CASAGITGANVLTF. V usage is TRBV19 and J usage is TRBJ2-6, with D possibly being TRBD1 (5 bases). CDR1 LNHDA and CDR2 SQIVND come from the germline V gene (reference sequence). The V end lost 9 bases, the J end lost 2 bases, and 11 bases lay between the germline ends. The CDR3 totals 14 residues.

The chain combines TRBV28 with TRBJ1-2, with a possible D match to TRBD1 (5 bases). The CDR3 is made up of 13 amino acids. The germline V gene encodes CDR1 MDHEN and CDR2 SYDVKM. V shed 6 bases and J shed 0 bases, with 8 bases lying between them. The CDR3 DNA follows: TGTGCCAGCAGCCGACAGACTAACTATGGCTACACCTTC. Translating gives CASSRQTNYGYTF.

The gene calls are TRBV7-9 and TRBJ1-4, with D possibly TRBD1 on 5 matching bases. The CDR3 loop spans 14 amino acids. V was shortened by 1 base and J by 5 bases, with 8 bases between the two germline ends. Germline CDR1 SEHNR, CDR2 FQNEAQ (reference sequence). CDR3 in DNA: TGTGCCAGCAGCTTAGAGGGGATAAATGAAAAACTGTTTTTT. Protein sequence: CASSLEGINEKLFF.

CDR3 sequence (DNA): TGTGCCAGCAGTTTAGGGACAGGGAGAAACACCATATATTTT. This gives the protein CASSLGTGRNTIYF. The chain combines TRBV28 with TRBJ1-3; 9 bases line up with TRBD1. CDR1 and CDR2 (germline): MDHEN, SYDVKM. The CDR3 consists of 14 residues. V gave up 2 bases and J gave up 5 bases; unmatched junction bases: 1.

The chain joins TRBV21-1 to TRBJ2-5; the tabulated D call, TRBD2, remains unverified against the DNA. TRBV21-1 is a pseudogene locus. The CDR3 has 13 amino acids. CDR3 sequence (DNA): TGTGCCAGCAGCAAAGTCGGGAAAGAGACCCAGTACTTC. Translating gives CASSKVGKETQYF.

The chain uses TRBV2 and TRBJ2-5; 7 bases match TRBD1. The CDR3 is made up of 14 amino acids. The germline V gene has CDR1 SNHLY and CDR2 FYNNEI. The V segment lost 4 bases and the J segment 1 base; nucleotides outside the gene matches: 3. Written as DNA, the CDR3 is TGTGCCAGCAGTGGGGGGACAGTCCAAGAGACCCAGTACTTC. This sequence encodes CASSGGTVQETQYF.

V and J are TRBV28 and TRBJ2-6; D is uncertain. Germline lookup yields CDR1 MDHEN and CDR2 SYDVKM. This CDR3 spans 17 amino acids. V gave up 6 bases and J gave up 0 bases, with 15 bases separating them. The CDR3 here is CASSPWSANSGANVLTF. In DNA form, the CDR3 reads TGTGCCAGCAGCCCCTGGAGTGCCAACTCTGGGGCCAACGTCCTGACTTTC.

This CDR3 is CASSYEWGYTF. The CDR3 nucleotides are TGTGCCAGCAGTTATGAGTGGGGCTACACCTTC. The V and J genes are TRBV6-2 or TRBV6-3 and TRBJ1-2; D is uncertain. From germline, CDR1 is MNHEY and CDR2 SVGEGT. V lost 3 bases and J lost 8, with 7 bases in between. CDR3 length: 11 residues.

In this sample, this clone turned up a few times. The V gene is TRBV29-1, the J gene TRBJ2-5; TRBD2 matches 13 bases. Germline lookup yields CDR1 SQVTM and CDR2 ANQGSEA. After removal of 5 bases from V and 5 bases from J, the junction contained 5 bases not matched to a gene. The CDR3 contains 14 residues. CDR3: CSVLTSGRGETQYF. CDR3 coding DNA: TGCAGCGTTTTAACTAGCGGGAGGGGGGAGACCCAGTACTTC.

This clone was counted once. V and J are TRBV2 and TRBJ1-1; D may be TRBD1 (5 bases). V was clipped by 4 bases and J by 7 bases, with 7 bases between them. Germline V gives CDR1 SNHLY, CDR2 FYNNEI. CDR3 length: 11 residues. The chain's CDR3 is CASSVQVEAFF. The CDR3 DNA reads as TGTGCCAGCAGTGTACAGGTTGAAGCTTTCTTT. The full variable domain, its missing parts supplied by reference TRBV2 and TRBJ1-1, is EPEVTQTPSHQVTQMGQEVILRCVPISNHLYFYWYRQILGQKVEFLVSFYNNEISEKSEIFDDQFSVERPDGSNFTLKIRSTKLEDSAMYFCASSVQVEAFFGQGTRLTVV.

This sequence joins TRBV18 and TRBJ2-5; D perhaps matches TRBD1 (5 bases). V was trimmed by 3 bases and J by 3 bases, leaving 14 bases between them. The length of the CDR3 is 15 residues. Looked up from germline, CDR1 is KGHSH and CDR2 is LQKENI. The CDR3 here is CASSPLRASEETQYF. Here the CDR3 DNA reads TGTGCCAGCTCACCTCTCAGGGCATCGGAAGAGACCCAGTACTTC.

The chain couples TRBV7-2 to TRBJ1-1; D unclear. Deletions cut 0 bases from V and 3 bases from J, with 11 bases between. The CDR3 totals 15 residues. The V gene's germline CDR1 is SGHTA and CDR2 FQGNSA. For the CDR3, the DNA is TGTGCCAGCAGCTTAGCAGGAGCGGGGTACACTGAAGCTTTCTTT. It encodes CASSLAGAGYTEAFF.

This chain connects TRBV7-2 to TRBJ2-1, with a weak D call TRBD1 (6 bases). Germline V gives CDR1 SGHTA, CDR2 FQGNSA. The CDR3 has 16 amino acids. V was trimmed by 4 bases and J by 4 bases, leaving 17 bases between them. CDR3 coding DNA: TGTGCCAGCAGCTCACTCGGCAGGGGCCGATACAATGAGCAGTTCTTC. Protein product: CASSSLGRGRYNEQFF.

This clone was observed a few times. The gene calls are TRBV21-1 and TRBJ1-4; the table's D call, TRBD1, has no DNA check behind it. TRBV21-1 is classified as a pseudogene. The CDR3 extends over 13 amino acids. The CDR3 is CASSPRDSGELFF. The DNA for the CDR3 is TGTGCCAGCAGCCCTCGGGACAGTGGCGAACTGTTTTTT.

This clone was observed once. The rearrangement uses TRBV12-3 or TRBV12-4 and TRBJ1-2; D remains unclear. Deletions cut 4 bases from V and 3 bases from J, with 3 bases between. The CDR3 is made up of 11 amino acids. The chain's CDR3 is CASSSYYGYTF. The DNA of the CDR3 is TGTGCCAGCAGTTCCTACTATGGCTACACCTTC.